The present entry profiles one T cell receptor beta chain with its context. By how much of the sample it makes up, this clone is medium-sized (0.01 to 0.1%). No cognate antigen has been identified for it. No base-level quality is on record; no much larger clone is a single base apart. The record originates from a study of cytomegalovirus exposure and HLA in healthy donors (dated by TCRdb to 2016 to 2017). For the wider study: According to an earlier analysis of 550 to 700 of the donors, some 180 million T cells yielded roughly 100 million unique TCR beta sequences and 276 Gb of sequence data. Among about 410 genotyped donors of the cohort, an average of around 250,000 unique TCR beta nucleotide sequences was sequenced per donor, of which about 18% were non-productive. The study aimed to test whether cataloging public T cell receptors could reveal signatures of past pathogen exposure. Approximately 310 gigabases of sequencing data and about 92 million unique TCR sequences made up an early release that covered over 550 HLA-typed donors. The T cell repertoires of around 670 subjects were profiled by immunosequencing and related to cytomegalovirus serostatus. Genome-wide SNP genotypes for about three fifths of the roughly 670 donors were used in a later genetic analysis, which treated that subset as a discovery cohort. In addition to the first cohort of 666 subjects, a separate validation cohort of 130 or so different subjects was used. In a later analysis, previously published TCR beta repertoires from several hundred donors were re-analyzed and high-resolution HLA genotyping was added so that TCR occurrence patterns could be studied. Of the roughly 400 genotyped donors, approximately 82% fell in the genetic ancestry cluster associated with self-reported Caucasian donors. Rather than using new phenotypic data, the later analysis identified candidate immune exposures from TCR beta sequences and from how often those sequences occurred across donors. The number of typed donors differed by locus: 629-630 for A, B, C, DRB1 and DQB1; approximately 540 for DQA1; 606 for DPA1; and about 470 for DPB1. Donor age, sex, ethnicity and CMV serostatus were compiled together with the repertoire data. About 5 DR-DQ haplotypes were handled as single units for association and clustering, since linkage in the cohort was strong. To decide whether each TCR beta V gene segment behaved as functional or pseudogenic, an earlier analysis of approximately 600 of the donors relied on high-throughput TCR beta sequencing. All discovery cohort repertoires had been generated using a single sequencing platform. Class I and class II HLA loci were covered by the typing at four-digit resolution. The study combined high-throughput TCR immunosequencing, statistical association of individual TCRs with disease status, and machine learning to predict cytomegalovirus infection status.

The cohort consisted of some 730 healthy bone marrow donors. All cohort members were sampled while nominally healthy, although unrecorded immune exposures were likely present. The donor tested CMV seropositive, placing the donor among the 289 seropositive members of the cohort. Every donor gave a peripheral blood sample, and the peripheral blood mononuclear cells from that sample were used for TCR beta sequencing. Genomic DNA extraction from the blood cell samples was performed with the Qiagen DNeasy Blood Extraction Kit. Libraries were made using the immunoSEQ multiplex PCR assay. A mixture of 60 forward primers for TCR Vbeta segments and 13 reverse primers for TCR Jbeta segments was used in the multiplex PCR. Amplification of the CDR3 region of rearranged TCR beta genes was performed with a multiplex PCR assay on genomic DNA. The amplified TCR beta libraries were sequenced on the Illumina HiSeq System as 87-base-pair reads. The study's processing was this. Across the 600 to 700 repertoires, a later analysis counted 80 million or so unique TCR beta chains, around 10 million of which were shared by at least two donors. Raw reads were error-corrected and collapsed into unique sequences with a nearest-neighbor algorithm that merged closely related sequences to remove PCR and sequencing errors. Alignment of CDR3 sequences to IMGT reference sequences was used to assign V, D and J gene segments. For a sequence to be retained, a match of at least six nucleotides to both a V gene segment and a J gene segment was required. Rearrangements were classified as productive when the CDR3 lacked stop codons and remained in frame with V and J, and all other rearrangements were classified as non-productive. Following IMGT convention, CDR3 was defined as the stretch from the second conserved V-encoded cysteine to the conserved J-encoded phenylalanine. Sequences without an unambiguous match to a single V gene segment were excluded from the earlier analysis of 450 to 750 of the donors. An earlier analysis of fewer than 650 of the donors classified V segments as functional when productive rearrangements were above 56.7% and as segregating when the standard deviation between donors was above 5%. A statistical classification framework was built to diagnose cytomegalovirus status from the catalog of TCR beta chain sequences. V and J gene assignment, in a later analysis, came from comparing TCR nucleotide sequences with IMGT/GENE-DB human TR gene sequences. The TCRdist pipeline was used in a later analysis to assign CDR3 sequences and most-parsimonious VDJ recombination scenarios. In a later analysis, each TCR beta chain was defined by its CDR3 amino acid sequence together with its V-gene family, and reads lacking a unique V-gene family were excluded. To address suspected cross-contamination and a sequencing artifact, a later analysis removed 592 highly shared, low-generation-probability nucleotide sequences. In a later analysis, a clonal expansion index for each public chain was calculated from normalized within-repertoire ranks of inferred template counts. A later analysis computed generation probabilities with a VDJ recombination model fitted to out-of-frame rearrangements, and checked the results against IGoR. In a later analysis, TCR-TCR, TCR-HLA and TCR-CMV co-occurrence was scored with hypergeometric tests, and a repertoire-size bias correction was applied to TCR pairs. To estimate false discovery rates, a later analysis permuted the HLA or CMV assignments 20 times. In a later analysis, co-occurring TCRs were grouped using DBSCAN, with TCRdist sequence similarity added in when clustering inside HLA-allele-positive subsets. Repertoires with fewer than 30,000 or more than 120,000 public chains, plus five repertoires with anomalous nucleotide sharing, were excluded from co-occurrence clustering. TCRdb's version of the immuneACCESS table is confined to in-frame rearrangements and falls short of the full clone set. An unresolved V gene accounts for under half of the shortfall where checked; the remainder is of unknown origin. V and J calls and clone size are given by that table; D and trimming were obtained from the DNA. A total of 75,000 to 90,000 clones appear in this sample, 72% of them only once. Around 10% of the sample goes to the ten largest clones.

In the germline V gene, CDR1 corresponds to MDHEN and CDR2 to SYDVKM. The CDR3, cysteine through phenylalanine, is 14 amino acids long. Solely the CDR3 DNA is kept, with 42 bases framed from the first base. Here V drops 11 bases and J drops 10 bases, and the junction holds 10 bases not matched to any gene. Broad study findings and their caveats: Linkage disequilibrium might explain the correlated functional status among segregating V segments, but an unknown experimental factor could not be ruled out. Roughly uniform sequencing depth across donors was assumed in presence/absence analyses, although this assumption may not hold. The 87-base-pair reads could not distinguish some IMGT-functional V segments, including TRBV6-2 and TRBV6-3, so those segments were excluded. A further reported finding was that TCR beta sequences accurately predicted the HLA-A and HLA-B alleles for most subjects in the first cohort. According to a later analysis, parvovirus B19, influenza, CMV and Epstein-Barr virus appeared linked to several top co-occurrence clusters. In vitro tests confirmed that a few of the cytomegalovirus-associated TCR beta chains recognize cytomegalovirus antigens. According to a later genetic analysis, donors in an Asian-associated ancestry cluster had fewer N-insertions in productive TCRs than the approximately 630-donor mean. Specific HLA alleles were associated with over 15,000 TCR beta sequences at a false discovery rate of 0.05 in a later analysis. An earlier analysis of around 600 of the donors showed that most TCR beta V segments appeared in productive rearrangements either about 87% or about 30% of the time, which broadly matched IMGT annotations. About 17 rarely observed V segments, including chromosome 9 orphons, were excluded from the earlier analysis of about 500 of the donors because counts were too low. In a later genetic analysis, a missense DCLRE1C variant was associated with V-gene and J-gene trimming of TCR beta chains, and the association was replicated in an independent cohort. In a later analysis, TCR association rates were found to vary across HLA loci, with the most associated TCRs seen for DRB1 alleles and the fewest for HLA-C alleles. When HLA alleles, especially DR and DQ, strongly co-occurred, attributing TCR associations to individual alleles was difficult. The study listed 164 TCR beta chains as associated with cytomegalovirus. Immune exposure information for the cohort was limited to CMV serostatus. HLA typing was unavailable for some donors at each locus, so association tests used only the typed subset. The authors suggested that the approach could potentially be generalized to other disease states and immunological phenotypes. In a later analysis, HLA-associated TCR beta chains showed more clonal expansion and lower generation probabilities than non-associated chains that were equally common. A cluster of highly shared sequence variants was judged likely to represent a technical artifact of the sequencing pipeline. In both the original and validation cohorts, the classifier was reported to diagnose cytomegalovirus status with high specificity and sensitivity. In a later analysis, most CMV-associated TCR beta chains were found to appear HLA-restricted, with HLA associations seemingly driven largely by CMV exposure. This cohort had only TCR beta chains sequenced, and the lack of alpha or paired-chain data limited which features could be detected. Most TCR sequences were observed very rarely across donors, whereas some public TCRs were present in many individuals.

This receptor chain uses TRBV28 and TRBJ1-6; 11 bases in the junction line up with TRBD1. The TCR originated in a woman between 40 and 55 years old in good health and CMV-seropositive. The sequenced material came from PBMCs. The bases read TGTGCCGCCCGACCGGGACAGGGGGGGTCACCCCTCCACTTT. Its protein is CAARPGQGGSPLHF.